This TCR beta chain appears in the sequencing data of a study of shared clonotypes between healthy human individuals. Using immunoSEQ multiplex PCR, the repertoire was profiled, and TCRdb retains in-frame clones only, with some absent. The sample records about 2 million clones, roughly 95% being singletons. General observations from the study: Naive subsets usually exceeded memory subsets in estimated richness. The diversity represented, both genetic and in exposure history, was limited by few donors. Against clonotypes common to all four donors, non-shared ones had lower generation probabilities.

Points on this clone: Its target is unknown.

V lost 1 base to trimming and J lost 3 bases, with 6 bases between them. The CDR3 has 13 amino acids. The TCR originated in a man between 18 and 29 years old in good health. This chain links TRBV23-1 with TRBJ1-1; D uncertain. TRBV23-1 is placed among ORFs of uncertain function. Sequencing was done on a sample of naive CD4+ T cells sorted from blood. Subset in this sample: CD45RA+ positively selected. Here the CDR3 DNA reads TGCGCCAGCAGTCAATGCGAATACACTGAAGCTTTCTTT. This encodes CASSQCEYTEAFF.